In this sample, the clone carrying this TCR beta chain turned up many times. Its specificity is not known. Trimming at V came to 9 bases and at J to 0 bases, leaving 13 bases not matched to a gene. The CDR3 extends over 16 amino acids. Germline V gene data show CDR1 as LNHDA and CDR2 as SQIVND (reference sequence). It was through 5'RACE template switching that TCR cDNA was made, with a universal primer site and UMIs added. TCRdb re-derived calls from the 5' RACE reads in MiXCR, one entry per CDR3 protein. This repertoire shows 55,000 to 70,000 distinct CDR3 sequences, about 7% found once; its top ten account for around 37%. These data belong to a study of T cells after yellow fever vaccination. Findings of the study overall: The secondary response was weaker, and its peak arrived faster, on day 5 versus 15. Clones that expanded after primary vaccination mostly reappeared after the booster (just over 95% CD4, 70% to 90% CD8).

This TCR came from a man aged 18-30 years who received the YFV17D yellow fever vaccine. The rearrangement links TRBV19 to TRBJ2-7, with 8 bases lining up with TRBD2. The sequenced sample was CD8+ T cells sorted from PBMCs, obtained 45 days after the first yellow fever vaccination. CDR3 amino acids: CASPTTVAGSSYEQYF. DNA for the CDR3: TGTGCCAGCCCGACTACGGTAGCGGGGAGCTCCTACGAGCAGTACTTC.